The present T cell receptor (beta chain) was sequenced within a study of T cells expressing NK-cell markers. TCRdb re-called the 5' RACE reads; every CDR3 protein appears as one record, without DNA. Recorded here are some 440,000 distinct CDR3 sequences; the top ten clones represent approximately 1.4%. Germline V gene sequence: CDR1 SSHAT, CDR2 FNYEAQ (reference sequence). The CDR3 sequence is 16 residues long. This chain links TRBV7-7 with TRBJ1-6. The sequenced sample consisted of blood T cells: a sorted CD56 or NKG2C T cell subset, CD4+ or CD8+ T cells, or bulk PBMC T cells (not recorded which). The TCR was taken from a woman in her forties or fifties in good health. CDR3 protein: CASSLRIYRSNSPLHF.